Below are 28 T cell receptor beta chains sequenced from a single sample in a study of T cells expressing NK-cell markers. TCRdb reprocessed the 5' RACE reads; each CDR3 protein has one entry and no DNA is given. The table lists under 500,000 distinct CDR3 sequences, with approximately 6.8% in the top ten. Sequencing was carried out using blood T cells: a sorted CD56 or NKG2C T cell subset, CD4+ or CD8+ T cells, or bulk PBMC T cells (not recorded which). The receptors originated from a woman aged 18 to 75 in good health.

This CDR3 reads CASSFAGTNSPLHF. The gene calls are TRBV12-3 or TRBV12-4 and TRBJ1-6. The CDR3 extends over 14 amino acids.

The chain couples TRBV5-1 to TRBJ2-3; TCRdb proposes TRBD1, but this gene call is untestable without DNA. Per the germline V gene, CDR1 is SGHRS and CDR2 is YFSETQ. This CDR3 is built from 15 residues. CDR3 sequence reads: CASAPRGESTDTQYF.

V usage is TRBV12-3 or TRBV12-4 and J usage is TRBJ2-1; TCRdb's D call, TRBD1, is unchecked because there is no DNA. The CDR3 runs to 14 residues. CDR3 protein: CASSTKTGNNEQFF.

The rearrangement links TRBV20-1 to TRBJ2-1; the TCRdb D gene call, TRBD2, has no DNA to confirm it. CDR3 length: 13 amino acids. The germline gives CDR1 DFQATT, CDR2 SNEGSKA (reference sequence). Here the CDR3 reads CSASPEGHNEQFF.

The chain employs TRBV5-6 and TRBJ1-2; TCRdb designates TRBD1, a call that cannot be tested without DNA. The V gene's germline CDR1 is SGHDT and CDR2 YYEEEE. CDR3 size: 14 residues. The CDR3 spells CASSIGTVDYGYTF.

The J gene is TRBJ1-1, the V gene TRBV20-1. CDR3 length: 13 amino acids. Germline V gives CDR1 DFQATT, CDR2 SNEGSKA (reference sequence). The CDR3 sequence is CSARATGGASAFF.

The genes are TRBV18 and TRBJ2-4. Germline values: CDR1 KGHSH, CDR2 LQKENI. The CDR3 runs to 18 residues. The CDR3 region is CASSPPITVLIAKNIQYF.

The V gene is TRBV5-6, the J gene TRBJ2-1; TCRdb picks TRBD2, but there is no DNA to check that call. The V gene's germline CDR1 is SGHDT and CDR2 YYEEEE. This CDR3 spans 15 amino acids. The CDR3 region is CASSLYGGRADEQFF.

V usage is TRBV29-1 and J usage is TRBJ2-2; with no DNA, the TCRdb D assignment of TRBD2 cannot be verified. CDR1 SQVTM and CDR2 ANQGSEA come from the germline V gene. This CDR3 region has 14 residues. This CDR3 is CSGALESSAGELFF.

Here the CDR3 reads CASSSPGLHQYF. V is TRBV7-9 and J is TRBJ2-3; the TCRdb D gene call, TRBD2, has no DNA to confirm it. This CDR3 is 12 amino acids long. Germline assignment: CDR1 SEHNR and CDR2 FQNEAQ (reference sequence).

CDR3 amino acids: CASRRPGGLGTDTQYF. The chain is built from TRBV6-1 and TRBJ2-3; TCRdb selects TRBD1, and the lack of DNA leaves this call unchecked. The CDR3 consists of 16 residues. The germline V gene has CDR1 MNHNS and CDR2 SASEGT.

This rearrangement joins TRBV3-1 to TRBJ2-7. From germline, CDR1 is LGHDT and CDR2 YNNKEL (reference sequence). This CDR3 is 14 amino acids long. Here the CDR3 reads CASSQGSTYYEQYF.

The gene calls are TRBV12-3 or TRBV12-4 and TRBJ1-1; TCRdb's D call of TRBD1 is untestable without DNA. The CDR3 is made up of 14 amino acids. This chain's CDR3 is CASSFDGGNTEAFF.

This sequence joins TRBV20-1 and TRBJ2-3; TCRdb's D gene call, TRBD1, goes unchecked for lack of DNA. Germline-derived CDR1 and CDR2 are DFQATT and SNEGSKA (reference sequence). The length of the CDR3 is 16 residues. This chain's CDR3 is CSARDPVGGTTDTQYF.

The chain couples TRBV5-4 to TRBJ2-1. CDR3 length equals 19 residues. In germline, CDR1 is SGHNT, CDR2 YYREEE (reference sequence). The CDR3 sequence is CASSLILQAKPGPYNEQFF.

The chain joins TRBV20-1 to TRBJ2-1; as DNA is missing, the TRBD1 call by TCRdb cannot be tested. Germline V gene data show CDR1 as DFQATT and CDR2 as SNEGSKA (reference sequence). This CDR3 is built from 14 residues. This CDR3 is CSARDAPPNNEQFF.

The gene calls are TRBV6-5 and TRBJ2-7; TCRdb's assignment of TRBD1 cannot be checked, as there is no DNA. The CDR3 runs 14 residues. Germline values: CDR1 MNHEY, CDR2 SVGAGI. CDR3: CASSYPGGGQEQYF.

The chain recombines TRBV15 with TRBJ2-2; TCRdb lists TRBD1, though no DNA is available to test this call. CDR1 and CDR2 from the germline V gene are LNHNV and YYDKDF (reference sequence). The CDR3 is 16 amino acids. The CDR3 protein is CATNPTGTGITGELFF.

The chain uses TRBV15 and TRBJ1-3. This CDR3 is 11 amino acids long. Germline V gene lookup returns CDR1 LNHNV and CDR2 YYDKDF (reference sequence). The CDR3 loop is CATSRGNTIYF.

CDR3 amino acids: CAVAGTYAEQYF. The rearrangement uses TRBV6-2 or TRBV6-3 and TRBJ2-7; lacking DNA, the TRBD1 call made by TCRdb goes unchecked. Germline V CDR1 and CDR2: MNHEY, SVGEGT. CDR3 length: 12 residues.

J is TRBJ2-7 and V is TRBV20-1; TCRdb lists TRBD1, though no DNA is available to test this call. Germline CDR1 reads DFQATT; CDR2 reads SNEGSKA (reference sequence). The CDR3 runs 13 residues. The CDR3 here is CSALSQGVSEQYF.

The V gene is TRBV29-1, the J gene TRBJ2-7; TCRdb gives TRBD1 as the D gene, but with no DNA this cannot be confirmed. Germline lookup yields CDR1 SQVTM and CDR2 ANQGSEA. This CDR3 spans 12 amino acids. CDR3: CSGGSGAYEQYF.

The chain uses TRBV28 and TRBJ1-1. The CDR3 is 13 amino acids. Germline V lookup: CDR1 MDHEN, CDR2 SYDVKM. The CDR3 sequence is CATEKRLGTEAFF.

The chain is built from TRBV7-2 and TRBJ2-3; no DNA is available, so the TRBD1 call from TCRdb remains unchecked. The CDR3 runs 12 residues. The germline V gene encodes CDR1 SGHTA and CDR2 FQGNSA. The CDR3 sequence is CASSSWPDTQYF. The whole variable domain, remainder taken from reference TRBV7-2 and TRBJ2-3, is GAGVSQSPSNKVTEKGKDVELRCDPISGHTALYWYRQSLGQGLEFLIYFQGNSAPDKSGLPSDRFSAERTGGSVSTLTIQRTQQEDSAVYLCASSSWPDTQYFGPGTRLTVL.

The rearrangement links TRBV19 to TRBJ2-1; there is no DNA to check the TCRdb D call of TRBD1. CDR1 LNHDA and CDR2 SQIVND come from the germline V gene (reference sequence). The CDR3 is 16 residues long. CDR3 protein: CASSLPGGGSYNEQFF.

V is TRBV20-1 and J is TRBJ2-5. This CDR3 is built from 11 residues. CDR1 and CDR2 from the germline V gene are DFQATT and SNEGSKA (reference sequence). The CDR3: CSGQNQETQYF.

The chain uses TRBV11-2 and TRBJ1-1; TCRdb picks TRBD1, but there is no DNA to check that call. CDR3 length equals 16 residues. From germline, CDR1 is SGHAT and CDR2 FQNNGV. Here the CDR3 reads CASSFPDGRRHTEAFF.

The CDR3 loop reads CASSLGGEGEKLFF. This chain uses TRBV12-3 or TRBV12-4 with TRBJ1-4; absent DNA, TCRdb's TRBD1 call cannot be checked. There are 14 residues in the CDR3.